One and the same sample provided the 14 T cell receptor beta chains below, sequenced in a study of blood T cell repertoires in COVID-19. Using immunoSEQ multiplex PCR, the repertoire was profiled, and TCRdb retains in-frame clones only, with some absent. The table includes fewer than 120,000 clones, less than 85% detected once. The source material was peripheral blood. The source of these receptors is a woman of 80 years or more with acute or convalescent COVID-19.

The chain carries TRBV6-2 or TRBV6-3 and TRBJ2-1; no clear D gene. The CDR3 is made up of 13 amino acids. CDR1 and CDR2 (germline): MNHEY, SVGEGT. Trimming removed 2 bases at V and 4 bases at J, with 6 bases between. The CDR3 nucleotides are TGTGCCAGCAGTTACGGTCGGTACAATGAGCAGTTCTTC. It specifies CASSYGRYNEQFF.

This clone appeared a single time. The chain combines TRBV6-2 or TRBV6-3 with TRBJ1-5; 8 positions agree with TRBD1. CDR3 length: 16 residues. Germline trimming cut 6 bases from V and 0 bases from J; bases unmatched to any gene: 7. Germline-derived CDR1 and CDR2 are MNHEY and SVGEGT. The CDR3 DNA reads as TGTGCCAGCAGCGACAGGGGCGCATATAGCAATCAGCCCCAGCATTTT. Protein sequence: CASSDRGAYSNQPQHF.

This chain joins TRBV19 and TRBJ1-1; TRBD1 agrees at 9 bases. Per germline, CDR1 LNHDA and CDR2 SQIVND (reference sequence). The CDR3 is 15 amino acids. The ends lost 5 bases at V and 1 base at J; junction bases unmatched: 5. The chain's CDR3 is CASSPTQGANTEAFF. DNA of the CDR3: TGTGCCAGTAGTCCCACACAGGGGGCGAACACTGAAGCTTTCTTT.

This clone has a single count. V and J are TRBV5-1 and TRBJ2-3; no clear D. The germline V and J ends were trimmed by 0 bases and 1 base, with 9 bases remaining between them. The CDR3 extends over 15 amino acids. Germline CDR1 reads SGHRS; CDR2 reads YFSETQ. The CDR3 DNA is TGCGCCAGCAGCTTGGGGTCTCGAGGCACAGATACGCAGTATTTT. Amino acid sequence: CASSLGSRGTDTQYF.

This clone occurred once. The V and J genes are TRBV28 and TRBJ2-3; TRBD2 matches at 9 bases. This CDR3 spans 17 amino acids. The germline CDR1 and CDR2 sequences are MDHEN and SYDVKM. Trimming at V came to 6 bases and at J to 0 bases, leaving 10 bases not matched to a gene. The chain's CDR3 is CASSPWGAGGSTDTQYF. The CDR3 bases are TGTGCCAGCAGCCCTTGGGGAGCGGGAGGTAGCACAGATACGCAGTATTTT.

V and J are TRBV28 and TRBJ1-1; 11 bases are a match to TRBD1. The CDR3 covers 16 residues. Trimming cost V 6 bases and J 1 base; bases outside gene matches: 7. The germline V gene has CDR1 MDHEN and CDR2 SYDVKM. CDR3 nucleotide sequence: TGTGCCAGCAGCCCCGGGACAGGGGGTAGGAACACTGAAGCTTTCTTT. This sequence encodes CASSPGTGGRNTEAFF.

The CDR3 region has the DNA TGTGCCAGCAGATCCCAGACTGATCCCTACGAGCAGTACTTC. This codes for CASRSQTDPYEQYF. This chain connects TRBV5-5 to TRBJ2-7, with unresolved D. Trimming took off 5 bases at V and 2 bases at J, with 14 bases between the two ends. CDR3 length: 14 residues. Per the germline V gene, CDR1 is SGHKS and CDR2 is YYEKEE (reference sequence).

This clone is a singleton in its sample. This chain links TRBV30 with TRBJ2-2; unclear D gene. The V end lost 3 bases, the J end lost 9 bases, and 8 bases lay between the germline ends. CDR3 length: 11 amino acids. Germline lookup yields CDR1 GTSNPN and CDR2 SVGIG (reference sequence). The CDR3 DNA sequence: TGTGCCTGGAGAGGCAGGCGGGAGCTGTTTTTT. Translation gives CAWRGRRELFF.

This clone occurred once. The chain is built from TRBV9 and TRBJ2-7, with 8 bases aligning to TRBD1. This CDR3 spans 14 amino acids. Germline values: CDR1 SGDLS, CDR2 YYNGEE. J lost 2 bases, V lost 3 bases, and 4 bases had no gene match. For the CDR3, the DNA is TGTGCCAGCAGCGCCCGGACAGGGACCTACGAGCAGTACTTC. This translates into CASSARTGTYEQYF.

V and J are TRBV19 and TRBJ2-5, with D perhaps matching TRBD2 (5 bases). Trimming stripped 9 bases from V and 5 bases from J, with 19 bases between. The CDR3 spans 14 residues. Germline assignment: CDR1 LNHDA and CDR2 SQIVND (reference sequence). CDR3 amino acids: CASRRTLYGETQYF. The CDR3 DNA follows: TGTGCCAGCCGGAGGACTCTGTACGGGGAGACCCAGTACTTC. The whole variable domain, remainder taken from reference TRBV19 and TRBJ2-5, is DGGITQSPKYLFRKEGQNVTLSCEQNLNHDAMYWYRQDPGQGLRLIYYSQIVNDFQKGDIAEGYSVSREKKESFPLTVTSAQKNPTAFYLCASRRTLYGETQYFGPGTRLLVL.

The rearrangement uses TRBV11-2 and TRBJ2-2; 7 bases fit TRBD1. With V trimmed by 3 bases and J by 2 bases, 6 bases remained unmatched. CDR1 SGHAT and CDR2 FQNNGV come from the germline V gene. CDR3 length: 16 amino acids. CDR3 sequence reads: CASSLTWDSNTGELFF. CDR3 bases: TGTGCCAGCAGCTTGACCTGGGACAGCAACACCGGGGAGCTGTTTTTT. Full variable domain (remainder filled in from reference TRBV11-2 and TRBJ2-2): EAGVAQSPRYKIIEKRQSVAFWCNPISGHATLYWYQQILGQGPKLLIQFQNNGVVDDSQLPKDRFSAERLKGVDSTLKIQPAKLEDSAVYLCASSLTWDSNTGELFFGEGSRLTVL.

The chain is built from TRBV5-5 and TRBJ2-7, with D possibly being TRBD1 (6 bases). Germline-derived CDR1 and CDR2 are SGHKS and YYEKEE (reference sequence). This CDR3 region has 14 residues. Trimming took off 4 bases at V and 3 bases at J, with 14 bases between the two ends. CDR3: CASSKGQSLYEQYF. The CDR3 nucleotides read TGTGCCAGCAGCAAAGGACAGAGCCTCTACGAGCAGTACTTC.

The chain recombines TRBV6-6 with TRBJ2-7; the D gene is possibly TRBD2 (5 bases). Trimming removed 2 bases from V and 2 bases from J, with 10 bases in between. Germline-derived CDR1 and CDR2 are MNHNY and SVGAGI (reference sequence). The CDR3 loop spans 14 amino acids. CDR3 sequence: CASSYIPGTYEQYF. The CDR3 DNA is TGTGCCAGCAGTTACATCCCGGGAACCTACGAGCAGTACTTC.

The chain uses TRBV10-2 and TRBJ1-4; 8 bases are a match to TRBD1. J lost 5 bases, V lost 6 bases, and 2 bases had no gene match. Germline CDR1 WSHSY, CDR2 SAAADI. This CDR3 comprises 13 residues. The DNA of the CDR3 is TGCGCCAGCAGAGGACAGGGAAATGAAAAACTGTTTTTT. It specifies CASRGQGNEKLFF.